This T cell receptor beta chain was sequenced for a study of blood T cell repertoires in COVID-19. Across the study: Specimens from acute and convalescent COVID-19 originated in the United States, Italy and Spain. The cDNA or gDNA used as material had been derived from T cells, B-cell-depleted T cells, or PBMCs.

In the original processing: Reference gene primer amplification yielded estimated nucleated cell counts. Using immunoSEQ multiplex PCR, the repertoire was profiled, and TCRdb retains in-frame clones only, with some absent. V, J and clone size are taken as reported in that table, and D and trimming were inferred from the DNA itself. The repertoire holds about 80,000 clones, with roughly 80% as singletons. This CDR3 comprises 14 residues. The V end lost 0 bases, the J end lost 6 bases, and 11 bases lay between the germline ends. Germline CDR1 MRHNA, CDR2 SNTAGT. Specimen: peripheral blood. The gene calls are TRBV6-4 and TRBJ1-1; TRBD1 might be the D (5 bases). This TCR came from a woman of 80 years or more with acute or convalescent COVID-19. The CDR3 nucleotides read TGTGCCAGCAGTGACTCCCCGGGGGGAGCTGAAGCTTTCTTT. It codes for CASSDSPGGAEAFF.